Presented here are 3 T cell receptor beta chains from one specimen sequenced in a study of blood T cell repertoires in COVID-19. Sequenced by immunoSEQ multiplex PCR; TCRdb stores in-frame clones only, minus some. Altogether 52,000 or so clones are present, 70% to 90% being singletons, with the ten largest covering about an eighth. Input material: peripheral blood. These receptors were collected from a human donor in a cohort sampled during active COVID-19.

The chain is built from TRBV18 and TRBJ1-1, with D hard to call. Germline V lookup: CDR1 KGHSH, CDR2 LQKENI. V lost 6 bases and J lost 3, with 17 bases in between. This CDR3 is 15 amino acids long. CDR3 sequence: CASSPEAYRDTEAFF. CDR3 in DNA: TGTGCCAGCTCCCCGGAGGCTTATAGGGACACTGAAGCTTTCTTT.

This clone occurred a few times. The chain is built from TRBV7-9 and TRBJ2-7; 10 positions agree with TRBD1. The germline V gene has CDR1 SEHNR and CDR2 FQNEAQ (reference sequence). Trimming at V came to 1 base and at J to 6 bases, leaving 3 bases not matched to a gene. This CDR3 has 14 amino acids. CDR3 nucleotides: TGTGCCAGCAGCTTAGTGGGACAGGGGCTCGAGCAGTACTTC. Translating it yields CASSLVGQGLEQYF.

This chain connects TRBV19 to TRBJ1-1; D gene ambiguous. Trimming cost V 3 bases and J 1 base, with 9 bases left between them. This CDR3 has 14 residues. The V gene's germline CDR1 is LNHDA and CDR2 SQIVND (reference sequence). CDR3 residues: CASSIFERNTEAFF. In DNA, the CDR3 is TGTGCCAGTAGTATTTTTGAGAGGAACACTGAAGCTTTCTTT.